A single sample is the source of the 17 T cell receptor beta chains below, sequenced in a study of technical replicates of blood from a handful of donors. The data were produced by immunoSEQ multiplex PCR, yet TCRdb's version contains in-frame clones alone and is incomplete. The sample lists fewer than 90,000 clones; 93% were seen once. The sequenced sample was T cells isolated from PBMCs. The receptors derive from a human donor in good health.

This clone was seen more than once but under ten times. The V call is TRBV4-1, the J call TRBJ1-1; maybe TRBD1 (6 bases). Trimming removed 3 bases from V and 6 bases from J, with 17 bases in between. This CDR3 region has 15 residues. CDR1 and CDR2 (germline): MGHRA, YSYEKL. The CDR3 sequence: CASSQGYRVDPEAFF. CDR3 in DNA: TGCGCCAGCAGCCAGGGGTACAGGGTAGACCCTGAAGCTTTCTTT.

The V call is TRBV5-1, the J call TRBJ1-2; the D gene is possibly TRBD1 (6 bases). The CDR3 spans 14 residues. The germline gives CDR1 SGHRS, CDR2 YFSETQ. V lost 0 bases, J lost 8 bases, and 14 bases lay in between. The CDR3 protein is CASSLGQGHYGYTF. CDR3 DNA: TGCGCCAGCAGCTTGGGTCAGGGGCATTACGGCTACACCTTC.

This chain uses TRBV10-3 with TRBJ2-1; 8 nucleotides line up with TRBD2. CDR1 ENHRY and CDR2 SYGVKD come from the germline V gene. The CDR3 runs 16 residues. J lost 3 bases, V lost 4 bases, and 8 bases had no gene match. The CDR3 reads CAISGNGGRLYNEQFF. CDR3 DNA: TGTGCCATCAGTGGTAACGGCGGGAGGCTCTACAATGAGCAGTTCTTC.

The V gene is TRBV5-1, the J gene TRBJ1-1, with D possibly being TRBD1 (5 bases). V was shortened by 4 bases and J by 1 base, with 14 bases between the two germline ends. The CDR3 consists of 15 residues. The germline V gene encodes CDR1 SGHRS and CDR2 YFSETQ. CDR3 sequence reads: CASSQLPGENTEAFF. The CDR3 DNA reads TGCGCCAGCAGCCAACTACCGGGGGAGAACACTGAAGCTTTCTTT.

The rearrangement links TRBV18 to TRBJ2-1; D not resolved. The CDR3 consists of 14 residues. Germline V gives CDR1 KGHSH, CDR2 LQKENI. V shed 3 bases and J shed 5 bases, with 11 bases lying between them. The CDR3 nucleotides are TGTGCCAGCTCACCGGCGGTGAGTGACAATGAGCAGTTCTTC. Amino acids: CASSPAVSDNEQFF.

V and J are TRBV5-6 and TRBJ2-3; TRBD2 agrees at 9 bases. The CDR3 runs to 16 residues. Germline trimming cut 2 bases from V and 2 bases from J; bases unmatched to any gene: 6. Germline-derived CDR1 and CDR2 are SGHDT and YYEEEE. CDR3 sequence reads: CASSFRLAVYTDTQYF. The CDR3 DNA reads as TGTGCCAGCAGCTTCAGACTAGCGGTTTACACAGATACGCAGTATTTT.

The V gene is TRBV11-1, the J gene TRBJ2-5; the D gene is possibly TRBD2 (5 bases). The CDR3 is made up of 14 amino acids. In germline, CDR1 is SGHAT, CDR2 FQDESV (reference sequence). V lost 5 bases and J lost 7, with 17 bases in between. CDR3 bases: TGTGCCAGCAGCCCACCTGTAGGACTGGGGACCCAGTACTTC. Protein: CASSPPVGLGTQYF.

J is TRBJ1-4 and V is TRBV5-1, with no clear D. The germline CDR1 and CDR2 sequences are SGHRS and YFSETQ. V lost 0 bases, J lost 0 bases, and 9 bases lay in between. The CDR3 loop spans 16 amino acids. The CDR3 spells CASSLVSQATNEKLFF. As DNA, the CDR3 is TGCGCCAGCAGCTTGGTGAGCCAGGCAACTAATGAAAAACTGTTTTTT. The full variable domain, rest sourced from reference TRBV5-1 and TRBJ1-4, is KAGVTQTPRYLIKTRGQQVTLSCSPISGHRSVSWYQQTPGQGLQFLFEYFSETQRNKGNFPGRFSGRQFSNSRSEMNVSTLELGDSALYLCASSLVSQATNEKLFFGSGTQLSVL.

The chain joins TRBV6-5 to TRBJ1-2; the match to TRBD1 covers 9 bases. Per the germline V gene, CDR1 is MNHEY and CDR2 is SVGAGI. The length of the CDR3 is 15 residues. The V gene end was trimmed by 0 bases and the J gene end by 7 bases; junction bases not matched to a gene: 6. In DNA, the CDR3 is TGTGCCAGCAGTTACTCCTACAGGGGGCAGGGTGGCTACACCTTC. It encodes CASSYSYRGQGGYTF.

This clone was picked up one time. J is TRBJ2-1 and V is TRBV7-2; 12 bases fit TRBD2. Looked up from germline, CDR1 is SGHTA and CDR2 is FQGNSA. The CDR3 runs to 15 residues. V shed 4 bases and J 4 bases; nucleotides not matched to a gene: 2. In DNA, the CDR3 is TGTGCCAGCAGCTCCGGACTAGCGGGATACAATGAGCAGTTCTTC. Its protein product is CASSSGLAGYNEQFF.

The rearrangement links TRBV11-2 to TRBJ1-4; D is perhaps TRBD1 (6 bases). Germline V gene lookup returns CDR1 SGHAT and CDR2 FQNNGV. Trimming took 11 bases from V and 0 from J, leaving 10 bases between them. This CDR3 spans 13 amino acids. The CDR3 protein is CASRGATNEKLFF. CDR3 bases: TGTGCCTCCAGGGGCGCAACTAATGAAAAACTGTTTTTT. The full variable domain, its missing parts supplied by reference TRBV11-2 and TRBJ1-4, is EAGVAQSPRYKIIEKRQSVAFWCNPISGHATLYWYQQILGQGPKLLIQFQNNGVVDDSQLPKDRFSAERLKGVDSTLKIQPAKLEDSAVYLCASRGATNEKLFFGSGTQLSVL.

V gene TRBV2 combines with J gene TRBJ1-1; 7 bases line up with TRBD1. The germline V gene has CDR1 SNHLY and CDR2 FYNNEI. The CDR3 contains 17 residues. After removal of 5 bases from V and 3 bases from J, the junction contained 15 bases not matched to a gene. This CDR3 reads CASSYLIQGGMDTEAFF. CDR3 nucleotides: TGTGCCAGCAGTTACCTTATTCAGGGGGGAATGGACACTGAAGCTTTCTTT.

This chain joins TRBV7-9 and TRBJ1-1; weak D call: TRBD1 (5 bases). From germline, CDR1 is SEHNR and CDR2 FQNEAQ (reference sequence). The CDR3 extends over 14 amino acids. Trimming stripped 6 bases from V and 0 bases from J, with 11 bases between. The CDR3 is CASRGDRMNTEAFF. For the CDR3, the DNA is TGTGCCAGCAGAGGCGACAGAATGAACACTGAAGCTTTCTTT.

CDR3 protein: CASSEKRLASTDTQYF. As DNA, the CDR3 is TGTGCCAGCAGTGAAAAGAGGCTAGCGAGCACAGATACGCAGTATTTT. The J gene is TRBJ2-3, the V gene TRBV6-1; possible D gene TRBD2, 6 bases. Deletions cut 2 bases from V and 0 bases from J, with 12 bases between. The germline gives CDR1 MNHNS, CDR2 SASEGT. This CDR3 spans 16 amino acids.

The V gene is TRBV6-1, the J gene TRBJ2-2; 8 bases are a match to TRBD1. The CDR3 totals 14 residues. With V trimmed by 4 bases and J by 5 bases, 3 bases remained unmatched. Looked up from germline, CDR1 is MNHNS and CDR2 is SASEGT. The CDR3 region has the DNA TGTGCCAGCAGTGTTCAGGGGGCTACCGGGGAGCTGTTTTTT. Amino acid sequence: CASSVQGATGELFF.

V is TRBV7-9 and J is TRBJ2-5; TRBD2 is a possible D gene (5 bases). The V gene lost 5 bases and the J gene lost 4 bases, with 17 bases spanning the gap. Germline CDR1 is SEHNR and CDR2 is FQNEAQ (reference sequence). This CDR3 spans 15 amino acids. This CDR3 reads CASSRKWGAGETQYF. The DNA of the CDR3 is TGTGCCAGCAGCCGGAAGTGGGGAGCAGGAGAGACCCAGTACTTC.

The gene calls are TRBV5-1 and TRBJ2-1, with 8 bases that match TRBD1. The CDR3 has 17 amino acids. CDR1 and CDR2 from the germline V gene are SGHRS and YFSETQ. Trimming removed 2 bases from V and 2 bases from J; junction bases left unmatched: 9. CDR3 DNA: TGCGCCAGCAGCTTCTGGACAGGGATCGGCACCTACAATGAGCAGTTCTTC. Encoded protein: CASSFWTGIGTYNEQFF.